A single TCR beta chain is shown here with its context. This receptor's antigen is unknown. No much larger clone is present one base from it, and per-base qualities are unavailable. This sample stems from a study of cytomegalovirus exposure and HLA in healthy donors (dated by TCRdb to about 2017). Regarding the study in general: According to an earlier analysis of a few hundred of the donors, about 179 million T cells yielded roughly 110 million unique TCR beta sequences and 276 Gb of sequence data. About 300 gigabases of sequencing data and roughly 80 million unique TCR sequences made up an early release that covered 640 HLA-typed donors. The genetic ancestry cluster associated with self-reported Caucasian donors included 65% to 90% of the 398 genotyped donors. The aim of the study was to test whether cataloging public T cell receptors could identify signatures of past pathogen exposure. The T cell repertoires of under 700 subjects were profiled by immunosequencing and related to cytomegalovirus serostatus. Along with the approximately 670-subject first cohort, a separate validation cohort of over 90 different subjects was used. To predict cytomegalovirus infection status, the study combined high-throughput TCR immunosequencing, statistical association of individual TCRs with disease status, and machine learning. A later analysis re-examined previously published TCR beta repertoires from hundreds of donors and added high-resolution HLA genotyping to investigate patterns of TCR occurrence. In the later analysis, no new phenotypic data were used to find candidate immune exposures; instead, reliance was placed on TCR beta sequences and their occurrence across donors. An earlier analysis of 587 of the donors used high-throughput TCR beta sequencing to judge whether each TCR beta V gene segment behaved as functional or pseudogenic. Alongside the repertoire data, information on donor age, sex, ethnicity and CMV serostatus was compiled. Genome-wide SNP genotypes for about 60% of the roughly 670 donors were used in a later genetic analysis, which treated that subset as a discovery cohort. All discovery cohort repertoires had been generated using a single sequencing platform. Class I and class II HLA loci were covered by the typing at four-digit resolution. The number of typed donors differed by locus: about 620-640 for A, B, C, DRB1 and DQB1; some 540 for DQA1; 600 to 610 for DPA1; and 400 to 480 for DPB1. Roughly 5 DR-DQ haplotypes were handled as single units for association and clustering because linkage in the cohort was strong. Among around 400 genotyped donors of the cohort, an average of around 220,000 unique TCR beta nucleotide sequences was sequenced per donor, of which about 19% were non-productive.

General conclusions and limits of the study: This cohort had only TCR beta chains sequenced, and the lack of alpha or paired-chain data limited which features could be detected. A cluster of highly shared sequence variants was judged likely to represent a technical artifact of the sequencing pipeline. In a later analysis, most CMV-associated TCR beta chains were found to appear HLA-restricted, with HLA associations seemingly driven largely by CMV exposure. For the cohort, immune exposure information was limited to CMV serostatus. Roughly uniform sequencing depth across donors was assumed in presence/absence analyses, although this assumption may not hold. V-gene and J-gene trimming of TCR beta chains was associated with a missense DCLRE1C variant in a later genetic analysis, and the association was replicated in an independent cohort. According to a later analysis, parvovirus B19, influenza, CMV and Epstein-Barr virus appeared linked to several top co-occurrence clusters. Broadly in line with IMGT annotations, most TCR beta V segments showed up in productive rearrangements about 90% or about 30% of the time in an earlier analysis of several hundred of the donors. Assigning TCR associations to individual alleles was difficult when HLA alleles, especially DR and DQ, strongly co-occurred. At a false discovery rate of 0.05, a later analysis linked some 17,000 TCR beta sequences to specific HLA alleles. Because the 87-base-pair reads could not distinguish some IMGT-functional V segments, including TRBV6-2 and TRBV6-3, those segments were excluded. A further reported finding was that TCR beta sequences accurately predicted the HLA-A and HLA-B alleles for most subjects in the first cohort. Because some donors lacked HLA typing at each locus, the association tests relied only on the typed subset. Correlated functional status among segregating V segments might reflect linkage disequilibrium, but an unknown experimental factor could not be ruled out. A later genetic analysis reported fewer N-insertions in productive TCRs among donors in an Asian-associated ancestry cluster than the approximately 700-donor mean. In the study, around 150 TCR beta chains were listed as associated with cytomegalovirus. Three of the identified cytomegalovirus-associated TCR beta chains were confirmed in vitro to be specific for cytomegalovirus antigens. In a later analysis, the rate of TCR association differed among HLA loci, with DRB1 alleles having the most associated TCRs and HLA-C alleles having the fewest. Because counts were too low, about 17 rarely observed V segments, including chromosome 9 orphons, were excluded from the earlier analysis of fewer than 650 of the donors. Across donors, most TCR sequences were observed very rarely, whereas some public TCRs were present in many individuals. Cytomegalovirus status was reported to be diagnosed by the classifier with high specificity and sensitivity in both the original and validation cohorts. Compared with equally common non-associated chains, HLA-associated TCR beta chains in a later analysis were more clonally expanded and had lower generation probabilities. According to the authors, the approach could potentially be generalized to other disease states and immunological phenotypes.

The method was the immunoSEQ multiplex PCR assay. For the multiplex PCR, a mixture combining 60 forward primers for TCR Vbeta segments and 13 reverse primers for TCR Jbeta segments was used. A multiplex PCR assay on genomic DNA amplified the CDR3 region of rearranged TCR beta genes. The amplified TCR beta libraries were sequenced on the Illumina HiSeq System as 87-base-pair reads. In the original analysis: A later analysis tallied around 87 million unique TCR beta chains across the 660 or so repertoires, and about 12 million of those chains were shared by two or more donors. To remove PCR and sequencing errors, raw reads were error-corrected and collapsed into unique sequences using a nearest-neighbor algorithm that merged closely related sequences. To assign V, D and J gene segments, CDR3 sequences were aligned to IMGT reference sequences. For a sequence to be retained, a match of at least six nucleotides was required to both a V gene segment and a J gene segment. A rearrangement counted as productive if the CDR3 had no stop codons and remained in frame with V and J, and every other rearrangement counted as non-productive. CDR3 was defined according to IMGT convention as the region running from the second conserved V-encoded cysteine to the conserved J-encoded phenylalanine. In an earlier analysis of some 550 of the donors, sequences lacking an unambiguous match to a single V gene segment were excluded. In an earlier analysis of 500 to 750 of the donors, V segments were called functional above 56.7% productive rearrangements and were called segregating when the between-donor standard deviation exceeded 5%. A statistical classification framework was developed to diagnose cytomegalovirus status using the catalog of TCR beta chain sequences. V and J gene assignment, in a later analysis, came from comparing TCR nucleotide sequences with IMGT/GENE-DB human TR gene sequences. In a later analysis, CDR3 sequences and most-parsimonious VDJ recombination scenarios were assigned using the TCRdist pipeline. A later analysis defined each TCR beta chain by its CDR3 amino acid sequence plus V-gene family, and excluded reads lacking a unique V-gene family. A later analysis removed 550 to 700 highly shared, low-generation-probability nucleotide sequences to deal with suspected cross-contamination and a sequencing artifact. For each public chain, a later analysis derived a clonal expansion index from normalized ranks of inferred template counts within each repertoire. In a later analysis, generation probabilities were computed with a VDJ recombination model fitted to out-of-frame rearrangements, and the resulting probabilities were checked against IGoR. In a later analysis, hypergeometric tests were used to score TCR-TCR, TCR-HLA and TCR-CMV co-occurrence, with a repertoire-size bias correction applied to TCR pairs. False discovery rates were estimated in a later analysis by permuting HLA or CMV assignments 20 times. A later analysis grouped co-occurring TCRs with DBSCAN, adding TCRdist sequence similarity when clustering within HLA-allele-positive subsets. Repertoires with fewer than 30,000 or more than 120,000 public chains, plus five repertoires with anomalous nucleotide sharing, were excluded from co-occurrence clustering. In its TCRdb copy, this immuneACCESS table keeps in-frame sequences only and misses some clones. Where compared with another copy, unresolved V genes explain less than half of these, and the others have no known cause. That table gives V, J and clone size, and the DNA gave D and trimming. Here the sample has fewer than 120,000 clones; 76% occur a single time. The ten largest make up 13% of the sample.

CDR1 and CDR2 (SGHAT, FQNNGV) derive from the germline V gene. Trimming takes 5 bases from V and 7 bases from J, and the germline ends sit 9 bases apart. The CDR3 sequence holds 13 residues, the cysteine and phenylalanine included. The DNA shown is the 39-base CDR3, in frame from base 1. The cohort consisted of 600 or so healthy bone marrow donors. Cohort members were all nominally healthy when sampled, although unrecorded immune exposures were likely present. The donor tested CMV seropositive and was one of the 289 seropositive cohort members. A peripheral blood sample was collected from each donor, and TCR beta sequencing was performed on peripheral blood mononuclear cells. Genomic DNA extraction from the blood cell samples was performed with the Qiagen DNeasy Blood Extraction Kit.

The receptor was derived from a man aged 30-40 years in good health and CMV-seropositive. The sequenced sample consisted of PBMCs. The chain is encoded by TRBV11-2 joined to TRBJ1-6; no confident D gene assignment can be made. CDR3 protein: CASSPPGNSPLHF. The DNA reads as follows: TGTGCCAGCAGCCCACCGGGGAATTCACCCCTCCACTTT.